This passage covers 32 T cell receptor beta chains from one sample sequenced in a study of blood T cell dynamics during melanoma immunotherapy. Time point of the sample: week 3, after first cycle of checkpoint inhibitor. Assay used: immunoSEQ multiplex PCR; TCRdb lists only in-frame clones, some missing. The sample has roughly 7,300 clones; roughly four fifths are singletons. Here the sequenced sample was blood, taken from a patient treated with checkpoint blockade. The receptors shown here come from a human donor with melanoma.

The V call is TRBV11-1, the J call TRBJ2-7; D may be TRBD2 (7 bases). The V gene lost 0 bases and the J gene lost 7 bases, with 13 bases spanning the gap. From germline, CDR1 is SGHAT and CDR2 FQDESV (reference sequence). CDR3 length: 14 residues. The CDR3 DNA sequence: TGTGCCAGCAGCTTAGCGGGGGGGCCGAGTGAGCAGTACTTC. Translated: CASSLAGGPSEQYF. Using reference TRBV11-1 and TRBJ2-7 for the parts outside the CDR3, the full variable domain is EAEVAQSPRYKITEKSQAVAFWCDPISGHATLYWYRQILGQGPELLVQFQDESVVDDSQLPKDRFSAERLKGVDSTLKIQPAELGDSAMYLCASSLAGGPSEQYFGPGTRLTVT.

This chain uses TRBV6-5 with TRBJ2-3, with 8 bases identical to TRBD2. V lost 3 bases and J lost 1; bases outside the gene matches: 3. From germline, CDR1 is MNHEY and CDR2 SVGAGI. CDR3 length: 15 residues. The CDR3 DNA reads TGTGCCAGCAGTTATTGGCGGGGGGGCACAGATACGCAGTATTTT. Protein product: CASSYWRGGTDTQYF.

The V gene is TRBV11-3, the J gene TRBJ2-7, with no clear D. V lost 3 bases and J 8 bases, leaving 14 bases between the germline ends. This CDR3 is built from 13 residues. Germline V gene sequence: CDR1 SGHNT, CDR2 YENEEA. The CDR3 DNA sequence: TGTGCCAGCAGCTTGTCATTAGAAGGGCAGCAGTACTTC. It specifies CASSLSLEGQQYF.

This clone was counted only a few times. The chain employs TRBV27 and TRBJ1-5; D ambiguous. CDR1 and CDR2 (germline): MNHEY, SMNVEV (reference sequence). The CDR3 loop spans 13 amino acids. Trimming stripped 3 bases from V and 3 bases from J, with 6 bases between. The CDR3 nucleotides read TGTGCCAGCAGTTTTTCTATCAATCAGCCCCAGCATTTT. It yields the protein CASSFSINQPQHF.

The V call is TRBV7-9, the J call TRBJ2-7, with 7 nucleotides matching TRBD1. The CDR3 totals 14 residues. The germline V gene has CDR1 SEHNR and CDR2 FQNEAQ (reference sequence). Unmatched junction bases numbered 7, after V lost 1 base and J lost 7 bases. Here the CDR3 reads CASSLGQGEGEQYF. The CDR3 DNA reads TGTGCCAGCAGCTTAGGGCAGGGGGAAGGGGAGCAGTACTTC.

This sequence joins TRBV4-1 and TRBJ1-2; 8 bases agree with TRBD1. The J segment lost 8 bases and the V segment lost 4 bases, leaving 15 bases of the junction unmatched. This CDR3 region has 16 residues. Germline V gives CDR1 MGHRA, CDR2 YSYEKL. The CDR3 region has the DNA TGCGCCAGCAGCCGAGTCGGGACAGGTAGGGGTCAAGGCTACACCTTC. Its translation is CASSRVGTGRGQGYTF.

This chain joins TRBV27 and TRBJ2-4; D ambiguous. The V and J ends lost 0 bases and 8 bases respectively, with 11 bases between them. Germline values: CDR1 MNHEY, CDR2 SMNVEV (reference sequence). The CDR3 contains 14 residues. As DNA, the CDR3 is TGTGCCAGCAGTTTATCTCCGGGTGGGGACATTCAGTACTTC. It encodes CASSLSPGGDIQYF.

The rearrangement joins TRBV10-3 to TRBJ2-5; no firm D call. Between the trimmed V and J ends, which lost 1 base and 1 base, there was a span of 1 base. In germline, CDR1 is ENHRY, CDR2 SYGVKD. CDR3 size: 12 residues. The CDR3 spells CAISEFQETQYF. CDR3 bases: TGTGCCATCAGTGAGTTCCAAGAGACCCAGTACTTC.

This sequence joins TRBV9 and TRBJ1-2; 9 nucleotides agree with TRBD1. Germline CDR1 and CDR2: SGDLS and YYNGEE. CDR3 size: 18 residues. J was trimmed by 8 bases and V by 4 bases; bases with no gene match: 21. In DNA form, the CDR3 reads TGTGCCAGCAGCTACACAGGGGGCCTCAACCCCACGGGCCGGGGCTACACCTTC. It yields the protein CASSYTGGLNPTGRGYTF.

The chain uses TRBV25-1 and TRBJ1-5; 8 positions agree with TRBD1. The junction had 8 bases not matched to a gene; V was cut back by 5 bases and J by 8 bases. There are 14 residues in the CDR3. Germline V CDR1 and CDR2: MGHDK, SYGVNS. In nucleotides, the CDR3 is TGTGCCAGCAGTATGACAGGGGTGGTGGAGCCCCAGCATTTT. Encoded protein: CASSMTGVVEPQHF.

V and J are TRBV5-6 and TRBJ2-3, with 8 bases that match TRBD2. V shed 2 bases and J 3 bases; nucleotides not matched to a gene: 5. From germline, CDR1 is SGHDT and CDR2 YYEEEE. The CDR3 consists of 15 residues. The CDR3 sequence: CASSLNGGETDTQYF. CDR3 nucleotide sequence: TGTGCCAGCAGCTTAAACGGGGGGGAAACAGATACGCAGTATTTT.

The chain employs TRBV7-9 and TRBJ2-1; D is unclear. Trimming took off 5 bases at V and 5 bases at J, with 1 base between the two ends. This CDR3 comprises 10 residues. Germline CDR1 SEHNR, CDR2 FQNEAQ (reference sequence). CDR3 DNA: TGTGCCAGCAGCCACAATGAGCAGTTCTTC. It encodes CASSHNEQFF.

V and J are TRBV7-9 and TRBJ1-2, with D uncertain. Deletions cut 1 base from V and 3 bases from J, with 12 bases between. The CDR3 loop spans 15 amino acids. The germline gives CDR1 SEHNR, CDR2 FQNEAQ (reference sequence). The DNA of the CDR3 is TGTGCCAGCAGCTTAGTTGTGGGTGCCGACTATGGCTACACCTTC. This translates into CASSLVVGADYGYTF.

V is TRBV18 and J is TRBJ2-2; the D call may be TRBD1 or TRBD2 (6 bases each). Germline V lookup: CDR1 KGHSH, CDR2 LQKENI. The CDR3 has 15 residues. Trimming stripped 3 bases from V and 3 bases from J, with 11 bases between. DNA of the CDR3: TGTGCCAGCTCACCGGAAAGGGGGGACACCGGGGAGCTGTTTTTT. Protein sequence: CASSPERGDTGELFF.

CDR3 DNA: TGCGCCAGCAGCACGGGGGGTTTTGGTGAAGCTTTCTTT. This codes for CASSTGGFGEAFF. The chain uses TRBV5-1 and TRBJ1-1; the D gene is possibly TRBD1 (5 bases). Germline lookup yields CDR1 SGHRS and CDR2 YFSETQ. Trimming took off 4 bases at V and 7 bases at J, with 14 bases between the two ends. The CDR3 is made up of 13 amino acids.

The chain couples TRBV19 to TRBJ2-3; unclear D gene. In germline, CDR1 is LNHDA, CDR2 SQIVND (reference sequence). The V gene lost 6 bases and the J gene lost 4 bases, with 11 bases spanning the gap. CDR3 length equals 13 residues. DNA for the CDR3: TGTGCCAGTAGCTTTACGACTTCAGATACGCAGTATTTT. Translation: CASSFTTSDTQYF.

The chain is built from TRBV28 and TRBJ2-2; TRBD2 is a possible D gene (7 bases). The CDR3 extends over 15 amino acids. The germline gives CDR1 MDHEN, CDR2 SYDVKM. V was pared by 6 bases and J by 0 bases, with 11 bases between. Here the CDR3 reads CASRTGGPNTGELFF. CDR3 nucleotide sequence: TGTGCCAGCAGAACCGGGGGGCCGAACACCGGGGAGCTGTTTTTT.

J is TRBJ2-3 and V is TRBV9, with unresolved D. CDR3 length: 13 amino acids. Trimming removed 0 bases at V and 4 bases at J, with 6 bases between. The V gene's germline CDR1 is SGDLS and CDR2 YYNGEE. In DNA form, the CDR3 reads TGTGCCAGCAGCGTAGCCCCTGCAGATACGCAGTATTTT. Its translation is CASSVAPADTQYF.

V gene TRBV28 combines with J gene TRBJ1-6, with TRBD1 as a possible D gene (5 bases). Trimming took off 6 bases at V and 10 bases at J, with 16 bases between the two ends. The length of the CDR3 is 14 residues. CDR1 and CDR2 (germline): MDHEN, SYDVKM. In DNA, the CDR3 is TGTGCCAGCAGCGACCCGACAGTCGGCTCACCCCTCCACTTT. Its translation is CASSDPTVGSPLHF.

The rearrangement joins TRBV6-6 to TRBJ2-7; the D is unclear. CDR3 size: 13 residues. The V and J ends lost 2 bases and 7 bases respectively, with 12 bases between them. Germline assignment: CDR1 MNHNY and CDR2 SVGAGI (reference sequence). Here the CDR3 DNA reads TGTGCCAGCAGTTACCAGACCCTCCAAGAGCAGTACTTC. This encodes CASSYQTLQEQYF.

This clone came up once. The chain combines TRBV9 with TRBJ1-2; TRBD1 matches 7 bases. Germline CDR1 and CDR2: SGDLS and YYNGEE. The CDR3 contains 15 residues. After removal of 0 bases from V and 3 bases from J, the junction contained 5 bases not matched to a gene. In DNA form, the CDR3 reads TGTGCCAGCAGCGTAGATTCTCAGGGGGACTATGGCTACACCTTC. Protein: CASSVDSQGDYGYTF.

V gene TRBV5-5 combines with J gene TRBJ1-1; D perhaps matches TRBD1 (5 bases). Germline V lookup: CDR1 SGHKS, CDR2 YYEKEE (reference sequence). V lost 0 bases and J lost 0, with 6 bases in between. CDR3 length: 14 amino acids. CDR3 nucleotides: TGTGCCAGCAGCTTGGAACAGGTGAACACTGAAGCTTTCTTT. Protein product: CASSLEQVNTEAFF.

The chain employs TRBV18 and TRBJ1-5, with D possibly matching TRBD1 (5 bases). CDR3 length: 14 amino acids. The germline V and J ends were trimmed by 3 bases and 6 bases, with 12 bases remaining between them. Germline loops: CDR1 KGHSH, CDR2 LQKENI. CDR3 region: CASSPGGRRQPQHF. The CDR3, as DNA: TGTGCCAGCTCACCTGGGGGGAGGCGTCAGCCCCAGCATTTT. The full variable domain, with the rest looked up from reference TRBV18 and TRBJ1-5, is NAGVMQNPRHLVRRRGQEARLRCSPMKGHSHVYWYRQLPEEGLKFMVYLQKENIIDESGMPKERFSAEFPKEGPSILRIQQVVRGDSAAYFCASSPGGRRQPQHFGDGTRLSIL.

The chain recombines TRBV9 with TRBJ2-5, with 7 bases identical to TRBD2. CDR3 size: 17 residues. Per the germline V gene, CDR1 is SGDLS and CDR2 is YYNGEE. The V segment lost 0 bases and the J segment 1 base; nucleotides outside the gene matches: 9. The CDR3 sequence is CASSVAGQRGFQETQYF. The CDR3 nucleotides read TGTGCCAGCAGCGTAGCGGGGCAGCGGGGATTCCAAGAGACCCAGTACTTC.

This clone was found a few times. The chain employs TRBV7-8 and TRBJ1-4; D call uncertain. The CDR3 consists of 16 residues. Trimming cost V 5 bases and J 5 bases, with 18 bases left between them. The V gene's germline CDR1 is SGHVS and CDR2 FQNEAQ. CDR3 sequence reads: CASSQPTRGRNEKLFF. In nucleotides, the CDR3 is TGTGCCAGCAGCCAACCCACTCGGGGAAGGAATGAAAAACTGTTTTTT. Combining the CDR3 with reference TRBV7-8 and TRBJ1-4 gives the whole variable domain GAGVSQSPRYKVAKRGQDVALRCDPISGHVSLFWYQQALGQGPEFLTYFQNEAQLDKSGLPSDRFFAERPEGSVSTLKIQRTQQEDSAVYLCASSQPTRGRNEKLFFGSGTQLSVL.

CDR3 residues: CASSLSGTGTTEAFF. The CDR3 DNA sequence: TGTGCCAGCAGCCTATCCGGGACAGGGACCACTGAAGCTTTCTTT. The V call is TRBV11-2, the J call TRBJ1-1; 9 bases align to TRBD1. CDR1 and CDR2 from the germline V gene are SGHAT and FQNNGV. Trimming removed 5 bases from V and 4 bases from J; junction bases left unmatched: 8. The CDR3 has 15 amino acids.

V is TRBV28 and J is TRBJ1-5, with TRBD1 as a possible D gene (5 bases). The CDR3 sequence is 16 residues long. The V end was cut by 3 bases, the J end by 2 bases, with 14 bases between. Germline loops: CDR1 MDHEN, CDR2 SYDVKM. DNA for the CDR3: TGTGCCAGCAGTTTGGCCCAGGGTAGGGGCAATCAGCCCCAGCATTTT. Translation gives CASSLAQGRGNQPQHF.

The V call is TRBV19, the J call TRBJ2-5, with a possible D match to TRBD2 (5 bases). The V gene's germline CDR1 is LNHDA and CDR2 SQIVND (reference sequence). The CDR3 spans 14 residues. Trimming left V 3 bases short and J 2 bases short, with 10 bases between. CDR3 amino acids: CASSIMRVQETQYF. CDR3 sequence (DNA): TGTGCCAGTAGTATTATGAGGGTTCAAGAGACCCAGTACTTC.

This chain joins TRBV5-4 and TRBJ2-7; 9 positions match TRBD1. This CDR3 has 14 residues. From germline, CDR1 is SGHNT and CDR2 YYREEE (reference sequence). Losses at the gene ends were 4 bases for V and 2 bases for J; bases not matched to a gene: 4. The CDR3 coding sequence is TGTGCCAGCAGCCCTGGGGACAGGGCCTACGAGCAGTACTTC. Translation: CASSPGDRAYEQYF.

This rearrangement joins TRBV30 to TRBJ2-7, with 12 bases lining up with TRBD1. Losses at the gene ends were 7 bases for V and 7 bases for J; bases not matched to a gene: 5. The germline gives CDR1 GTSNPN, CDR2 SVGIG (reference sequence). The CDR3 extends over 12 amino acids. CDR3 DNA: TGTGCCTTGGGACAGGGGGCGAAAGAGCAGTACTTC. This gives the protein CALGQGAKEQYF.

The count of this clone is one. The DNA for the CDR3 is TGTGCCAGCAGCTCTAGGGGGCGAGGTCGCAATCAGCCCCAGCATTTT. It specifies CASSSRGRGRNQPQHF. J is TRBJ1-5 and V is TRBV5-6, with 7 bases aligning to TRBD1. CDR1 and CDR2 from the germline V gene are SGHDT and YYEEEE. The trim removed 3 bases at V and 2 bases at J, leaving 8 bases unmatched. The CDR3 has 16 residues.

In this sample, this clone turned up once. The chain uses TRBV20-1 and TRBJ2-5, with D perhaps matching TRBD2 (6 bases). CDR1 is DFQATT and CDR2 is SNEGSKA in the germline V gene (reference sequence). This CDR3 is 11 amino acids long. CDR3 region: CGGTHQETQYF. Here the CDR3 DNA reads TGCGGGGGGACCCACCAAGAGACCCAGTACTTC.